These 16 T cell receptor beta chains were sequenced from one sample in a study of blood T cell repertoires in COVID-19. Sequencing used immunoSEQ multiplex PCR; TCRdb keeps in-frame clones, though not all of them. The sample lists tens of thousands of clones, more than 70% occurring once. Sequenced input: peripheral blood. All receptors come from a woman aged 55-70 years with acute or convalescent COVID-19.

The chain employs TRBV21-1 and TRBJ2-7; the D call TRBD1 from the table was never checked on the DNA. TRBV21-1 is a known pseudogene. This CDR3 has 14 residues. The chain's CDR3 is CATRRGQESYEQYF. As DNA, the CDR3 is TGTGCCACCAGACGGGGACAGGAGTCCTACGAGCAGTACTTC.

This chain connects TRBV5-1 to TRBJ2-7, with 8 bases identical to TRBD2. The J segment lost 2 bases and the V segment lost 0 bases, leaving 13 bases of the junction unmatched. CDR1 and CDR2 (germline): SGHRS, YFSETQ. The CDR3 has 18 amino acids. CDR3 DNA: TGCGCCAGCAGCTTGGGGCCCTCGGGTCAGCGGGGGACCTACGAGCAGTACTTC. Translation gives CASSLGPSGQRGTYEQYF. The whole variable domain, filled in from reference TRBV5-1 and TRBJ2-7, reads KAGVTQTPRYLIKTRGQQVTLSCSPISGHRSVSWYQQTPGQGLQFLFEYFSETQRNKGNFPGRFSGRQFSNSRSEMNVSTLELGDSALYLCASSLGPSGQRGTYEQYFGPGTRLTVT.

The J gene is TRBJ2-3, the V gene TRBV29-1, with a weak D call TRBD2 (5 bases). There are 13 residues in the CDR3. The V end was cut by 4 bases, the J end by 2 bases, with 10 bases between. Germline V gives CDR1 SQVTM, CDR2 ANQGSEA. The CDR3: CSVGAAPTDTQYF. Here the CDR3 DNA reads TGCAGCGTTGGAGCGGCCCCCACAGATACGCAGTATTTT.

This chain uses TRBV5-6 with TRBJ2-7; D gene uncertain. Trimming pared 6 bases from V and 5 bases from J, leaving 15 bases between. Germline CDR1 SGHDT, CDR2 YYEEEE. The CDR3 runs 13 residues. The DNA for the CDR3 is TGTGCCAGCAACCGCCGGGTTTACGACGAGCAGTACTTC. Amino acid sequence: CASNRRVYDEQYF.

This clone was seen more than once but under ten times. The chain couples TRBV30 to TRBJ1-5, with TRBD1 identical over 8 bases. Trimming removed 3 bases from V and 3 bases from J; junction bases left unmatched: 4. The CDR3 has 14 residues. The V gene's germline CDR1 is GTSNPN and CDR2 SVGIG (reference sequence). In DNA form, the CDR3 reads TGTGCCTGGAGCTTGGACAGGGACAATCAGCCCCAGCATTTT. Protein: CAWSLDRDNQPQHF. The whole variable domain, remainder taken from reference TRBV30 and TRBJ1-5, is SQTIHQWPATLVQPVGSPLSLECTVEGTSNPNLYWYRQAAGRGLQLLFYSVGIGQISSEVPQNLSASRPQDRQFILSSKKLLLSDSGFYLCAWSLDRDNQPQHFGDGTRLSIL.

This chain links TRBV11-3 with TRBJ1-1; 10 bases map to TRBD1. Per the germline V gene, CDR1 is SGHNT and CDR2 is YENEEA. V was clipped by 0 bases and J by 1 base; unmatched bases: 5. The CDR3 is made up of 17 amino acids. In DNA, the CDR3 is TGTGCCAGCAGCTTAGAATTGACAGGGGGCGCGAACACTGAAGCTTTCTTT. Translation gives CASSLELTGGANTEAFF.

This clone was picked up a small number of times. The chain links TRBV3-1 (or the pseudogene TRBV3-2) to TRBJ2-1; the D gene is possibly TRBD2 (6 bases). CDR3 size: 13 residues. The V end lost 4 bases, the J end lost 6 bases, and 10 bases lay between the germline ends. CDR1 and CDR2 (germline): LGHDT, YNNKEL (reference sequence). In DNA, the CDR3 is TGTGCCAGCAGCCGGGACTGGGCCAATGAGCAGTTCTTC. It encodes CASSRDWANEQFF.

The chain carries TRBV30 and TRBJ2-2; D perhaps matches TRBD2 (6 bases). The CDR3 consists of 13 residues. The V end lost 3 bases, the J end lost 10 bases, and 15 bases lay between the germline ends. CDR1 and CDR2 (germline): GTSNPN, SVGIG (reference sequence). The chain's CDR3 is CAWRGTRVVELFF. The DNA for the CDR3 is TGTGCCTGGAGGGGGACTCGGGTGGTGGAGCTGTTTTTT.

The chain is built from TRBV30 and TRBJ1-5; D uncertain. Germline CDR1 reads GTSNPN; CDR2 reads SVGIG (reference sequence). This CDR3 spans 12 amino acids. V was pared by 5 bases and J by 6 bases, with 11 bases between. CDR3: CAWGNGIQPQHF. DNA of the CDR3: TGTGCCTGGGGTAACGGGATTCAGCCCCAGCATTTT.

The chain employs TRBV5-1 and TRBJ1-2; TRBD1 might be the D (6 bases). The V gene's germline CDR1 is SGHRS and CDR2 YFSETQ. The CDR3 extends over 14 amino acids. V gave up 4 bases and J gave up 6 bases, with 16 bases separating them. The CDR3 sequence is CASSILQGEDGYTF. The DNA of the CDR3 is TGCGCCAGCAGCATTCTACAGGGTGAGGATGGCTACACCTTC.

The rearrangement links TRBV3-1 (or the pseudogene TRBV3-2) to TRBJ1-1; no reliable D call. Germline CDR1 reads LGHDT; CDR2 reads YNNKEL (reference sequence). With 1 base removed from V and 1 base from J, the gap between germline ends came to 10 bases. The CDR3 totals 15 residues. CDR3 region: CASSQARNPNTEAFF. The CDR3 DNA reads TGTGCCAGCAGCCAAGCTAGGAATCCGAACACTGAAGCTTTCTTT.

The CDR3 DNA follows: TGTGCCAGTAGTATTAGCGTAGGAACCTACGAGCAGTACTTC. Protein sequence: CASSISVGTYEQYF. This chain uses TRBV19 with TRBJ2-7; D is perhaps TRBD2 (5 bases). V gave up 3 bases and J gave up 2 bases, with 11 bases separating them. Germline CDR1 and CDR2: LNHDA and SQIVND (reference sequence). The CDR3 runs 14 residues.

The chain links TRBV7-3 to TRBJ2-2; 9 nucleotides align to TRBD2. The CDR3 contains 18 residues. Germline assignment: CDR1 SGHTA and CDR2 FQGTGA. The V and J ends lost 5 bases and 0 bases, in that order; junction bases with no gene match: 10. The chain's CDR3 is CASSAKRLAATNTGELFF. The CDR3 DNA reads as TGTGCCAGCAGCGCAAAACGACTAGCGGCAACGAACACCGGGGAGCTGTTTTTT.

V gene TRBV6-4 combines with J gene TRBJ1-2; maybe TRBD1 (5 bases). The CDR3 is made up of 11 amino acids. Germline V CDR1 and CDR2: MRHNA, SNTAGT. V lost 11 bases and J 8 bases, leaving 15 bases between the germline ends. The CDR3 bases are TGTGCCGTACCGATCAGGGTCGGCTACACCTTC. Translated, it gives CAVPIRVGYTF.

The chain uses TRBV18 and TRBJ2-6; D gene unclear. The CDR3 has 16 amino acids. V was shortened by 1 base and J by 2 bases, with 9 bases between the two germline ends. Germline V gene data show CDR1 as KGHSH and CDR2 as LQKENI. The CDR3 loop reads CASSPLLNTGANVLTF. The CDR3 bases are TGTGCCAGCTCACCACTACTTAATACTGGGGCCAACGTCCTGACTTTC.

CDR3 sequence (DNA): TGTGCCAGCAGCTTGCGACTAGCGGGAGTCCTCACCTACAATGAGCAGTTCTTC. As protein: CASSLRLAGVLTYNEQFF. This chain links TRBV5-6 with TRBJ2-1; TRBD2 matches 12 bases. This CDR3 contains 18 residues. Germline CDR1 and CDR2: SGHDT and YYEEEE. V shed 1 base, J shed 2 bases, and the junction held 7 bases outside the gene matches.